Listed below are T cell receptor beta chains from one sample, sequenced in a study of cytomegalovirus exposure and HLA in healthy donors. Profiled with immunoSEQ multiplex PCR; TCRdb holds only in-frame clones, not every one. This sample has under 200,000 clones, with 65% to 85% found just once. The sequenced sample consisted of PBMCs. These TCRs come from a man between 60 and 70 years old in good health and CMV-seronegative. The CDR3 runs from the conserved cysteine through the conserved F or W. The D gene is left open where the match is weak. The size entry is marked missing in some rows and otherwise reads once, few, many or a size class.

D,size,J,V,DNA,CDR3
.,.,TRBJ2-2,TRBV7-9,TGTGCCAGCAGCTTAGGACAGGATAACACCGGGGAGCTGTTTTTT,CASSLGQDNTGELFF
.,.,TRBJ1-1,TRBV4-2,TGTGCCAGCAGCCCCGAGGGGGGGAGACAGTTGAACACTGAAGCTTTCTTT,CASSPEGGRQLNTEAFF
.,few,TRBJ2-3,TRBV7-8,TGTGCCAGCAGCTTAGAAAGCCGTGCGACAGATACGCAGTATTTT,CASSLESRATDTQYF
TRBD1,.,TRBJ1-2,TRBV28,TGTGCCAGCAAGTTCTCAGGACAGGGAATCAAAATAGGTGGCTACACCTTC,CASKFSGQGIKIGGYTF
TRBD2,few,TRBJ2-1,TRBV7-8,TGTGCCAGCAGCTCCCTGGCGCGACTAGCTCCCACTGAGCAGTTCTTC,CASSSLARLAPTEQFF
TRBD2,.,TRBJ2-5,TRBV7-6,TGTGCCAGCAGCCCAACCGGGACTAGGGAGACCCAGTACTTC,CASSPTGTRETQYF
.,.,TRBJ2-7,TRBV5-1,TGCGCCAGCAGCGTCAGACAGAGCCTAGGGGCCTACGAGCAGTACTTC,CASSVRQSLGAYEQYF
TRBD2,.,TRBJ2-7,TRBV30,TGTGCCTGGACCTTTGGGACTAGCGGGAGTTCGTTTTTGGGCGAGCAGTACTTC,CAWTFGTSGSSFLGEQYF
.,.,TRBJ1-4,TRBV9,TGTGCCAGCAGCGTAGAGGCTAGGAATGAAAAACTGTTTTTT,CASSVEARNEKLFF
.,.,TRBJ2-3,TRBV9,TGTGCCAGCAGCGTAGCTCCCCAAGGGAGTCTAAATACGCAGTATTTT,CASSVAPQGSLNTQYF
TRBD1,.,TRBJ2-1,TRBV18,TGTGCCAGCTCACCTGTGGAGCAGGGGGCCGGAGCTTTGCAGTTCTTC,CASSPVEQGAGALQFF
.,.,TRBJ1-1,TRBV28,TGTGCCAGCAGTCCAGGTCCTCTTTGTGAAGCTTTCTTT,CASSPGPLCEAFF
TRBD1,.,TRBJ1-1,TRBV6-6,TGTGCCAGCGGATACCGACAGGGTGAAGCTTTCTTT,CASGYRQGEAFF
TRBD1,.,TRBJ1-1,TRBV14,TGTGCCAGCAGCCAGTGGACAGGGGGCACTGAAGCTTTCTTT,CASSQWTGGTEAFF
.,.,TRBJ1-1,TRBV9,TGTGCCAGCAGCGTAGGGTCGAGGAGTGAAGCTTTCTTT,CASSVGSRSEAFF
.,.,TRBJ1-1,TRBV7-2,TGTGCCAGCAGCTTAATGGGATTTGAGGGTGAAGCTTTCTTT,CASSLMGFEGEAFF
TRBD2,once,TRBJ2-1,TRBV5-4,TGTGCCAGCAGCTTGGGACTAGCGAGTAATGAGCAGTTCTTC,CASSLGLASNEQFF
.,.,TRBJ2-5,TRBV7-6,TGTGCCAGCAGCTTAGTTTCCGGGGGAGAGACCCAGTACTTC,CASSLVSGGETQYF